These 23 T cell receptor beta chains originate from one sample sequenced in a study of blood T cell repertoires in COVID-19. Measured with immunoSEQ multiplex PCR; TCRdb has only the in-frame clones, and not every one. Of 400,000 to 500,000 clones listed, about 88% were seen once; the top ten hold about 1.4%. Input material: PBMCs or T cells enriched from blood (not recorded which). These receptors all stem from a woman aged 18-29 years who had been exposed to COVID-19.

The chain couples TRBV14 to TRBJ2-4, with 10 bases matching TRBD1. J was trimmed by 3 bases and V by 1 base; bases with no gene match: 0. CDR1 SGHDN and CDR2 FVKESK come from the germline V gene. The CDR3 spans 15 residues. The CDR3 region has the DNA TGTGCCAGCAGCCAAGGGACAGGGGGCAAAAACATTCAGTACTTC. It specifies CASSQGTGGKNIQYF.

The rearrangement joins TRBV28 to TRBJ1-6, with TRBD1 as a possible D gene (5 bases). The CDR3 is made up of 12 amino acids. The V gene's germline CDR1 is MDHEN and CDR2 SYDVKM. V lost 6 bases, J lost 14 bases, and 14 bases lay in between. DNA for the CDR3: TGTGCCAGCAGGCTGCCAGGGATGTCCCTCCACTTT. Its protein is CASRLPGMSLHF. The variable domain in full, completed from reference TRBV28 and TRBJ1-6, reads DVKVTQSSRYLVKRTGEKVFLECVQDMDHENMFWYRQDPGLGLRLIYFSYDVKMKEKGDIPEGYSVSREKKERFSLILESASTNQTSMYLCASRLPGMSLHFGNGTRLTVT.

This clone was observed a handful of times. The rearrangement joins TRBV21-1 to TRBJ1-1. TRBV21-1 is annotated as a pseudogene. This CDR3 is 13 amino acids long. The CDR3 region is CASSRVENTEAFF. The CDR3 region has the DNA TGTGCCAGCAGCCGGGTAGAGAACACTGAAGCTTTCTTT.

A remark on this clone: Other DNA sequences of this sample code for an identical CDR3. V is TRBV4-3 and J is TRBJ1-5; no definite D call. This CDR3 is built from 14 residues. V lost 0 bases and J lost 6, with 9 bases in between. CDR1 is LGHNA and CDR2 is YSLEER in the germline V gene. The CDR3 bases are TGCGCCAGCAGCCAAGATAGAGGAGGTCAGCCCCAGCATTTT. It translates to CASSQDRGGQPQHF.

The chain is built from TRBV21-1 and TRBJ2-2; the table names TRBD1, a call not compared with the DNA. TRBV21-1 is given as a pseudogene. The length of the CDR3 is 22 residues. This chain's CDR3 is CASSKMEAPGQAFIGNTGELFF. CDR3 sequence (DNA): TGTGCCAGCAGCAAAATGGAGGCACCGGGACAGGCATTCATAGGGAACACCGGGGAGCTGTTTTTT.

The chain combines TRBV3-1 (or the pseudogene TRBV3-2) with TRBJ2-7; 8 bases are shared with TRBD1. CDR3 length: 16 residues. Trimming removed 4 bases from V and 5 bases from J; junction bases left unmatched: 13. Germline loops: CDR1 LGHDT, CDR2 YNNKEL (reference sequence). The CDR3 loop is CASSLPWTGFIDEQYF. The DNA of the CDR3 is TGTGCCAGCAGCCTTCCTTGGACAGGGTTCATCGACGAGCAGTACTTC.

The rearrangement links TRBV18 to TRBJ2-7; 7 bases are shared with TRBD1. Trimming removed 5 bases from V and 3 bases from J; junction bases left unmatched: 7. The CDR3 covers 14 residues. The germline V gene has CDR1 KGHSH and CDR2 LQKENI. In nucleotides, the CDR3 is TGTGCCAGCTCATCGACAGGGCCAAGCTACGAGCAGTACTTC. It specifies CASSSTGPSYEQYF.

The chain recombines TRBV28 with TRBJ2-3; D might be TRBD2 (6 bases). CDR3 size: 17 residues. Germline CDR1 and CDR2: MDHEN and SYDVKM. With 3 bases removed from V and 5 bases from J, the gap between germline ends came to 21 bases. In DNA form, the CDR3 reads TGTGCCAGCAGTTTGCCCATGTCGGGACTTCGAGGAGATACGCAGTATTTT. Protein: CASSLPMSGLRGDTQYF.

The CDR3 loop reads CASSLTHGAGFTDTQYF. In DNA form, the CDR3 reads TGTGCCAGCAGTTTAACCCACGGGGCGGGGTTCACAGATACGCAGTATTTT. The rearrangement joins TRBV28 to TRBJ2-3, with D possibly matching TRBD2 (6 bases). The germline CDR1 and CDR2 sequences are MDHEN and SYDVKM. The germline V and J ends were trimmed by 2 bases and 2 bases, with 17 bases remaining between them. This CDR3 contains 17 residues.

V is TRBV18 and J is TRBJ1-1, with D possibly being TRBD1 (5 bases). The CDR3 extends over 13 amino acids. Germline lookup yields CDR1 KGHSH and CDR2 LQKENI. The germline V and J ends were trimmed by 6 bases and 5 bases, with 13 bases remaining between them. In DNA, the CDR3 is TGTGCCAGCTCGTCAGGGTTTGGGACTGAAGCTTTCTTT. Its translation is CASSSGFGTEAFF.

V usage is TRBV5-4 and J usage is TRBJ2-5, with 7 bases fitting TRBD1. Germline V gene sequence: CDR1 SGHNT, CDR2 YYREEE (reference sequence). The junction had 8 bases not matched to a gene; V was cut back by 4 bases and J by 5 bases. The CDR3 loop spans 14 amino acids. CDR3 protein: CASSHVRQGETQYF. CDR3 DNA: TGTGCCAGCAGCCACGTCAGACAGGGTGAGACCCAGTACTTC.

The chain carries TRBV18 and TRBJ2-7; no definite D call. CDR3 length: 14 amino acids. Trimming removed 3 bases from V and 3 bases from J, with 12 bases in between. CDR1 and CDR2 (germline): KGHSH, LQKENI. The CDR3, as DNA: TGTGCCAGCTCACCGGTCGGAGAGATCTACGAGCAGTACTTC. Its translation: CASSPVGEIYEQYF.

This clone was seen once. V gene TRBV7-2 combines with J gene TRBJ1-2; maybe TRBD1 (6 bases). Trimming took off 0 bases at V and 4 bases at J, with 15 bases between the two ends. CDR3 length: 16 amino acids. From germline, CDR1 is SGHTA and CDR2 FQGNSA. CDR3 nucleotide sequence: TGTGCCAGCAGCTTAGCGGGTAGAGCAGGGGCCTATGGCTACACCTTC. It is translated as CASSLAGRAGAYGYTF.

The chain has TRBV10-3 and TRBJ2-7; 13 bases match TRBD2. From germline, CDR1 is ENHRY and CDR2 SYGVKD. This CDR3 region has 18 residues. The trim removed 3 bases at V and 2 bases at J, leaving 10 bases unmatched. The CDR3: CAISDRGTSGTLAYEQYF. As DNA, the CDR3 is TGTGCCATCAGTGACCGCGGGACTAGCGGGACCCTCGCCTACGAGCAGTACTTC.

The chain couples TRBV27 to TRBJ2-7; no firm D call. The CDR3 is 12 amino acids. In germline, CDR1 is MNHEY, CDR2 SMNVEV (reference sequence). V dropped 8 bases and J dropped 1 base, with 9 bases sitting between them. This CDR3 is CASRLISYEQYF. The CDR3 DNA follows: TGTGCCAGCCGACTGATTTCCTACGAGCAGTACTTC.

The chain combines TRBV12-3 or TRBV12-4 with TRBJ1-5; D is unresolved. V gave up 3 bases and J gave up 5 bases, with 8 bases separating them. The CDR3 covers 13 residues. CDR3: CASSFLGDQPQHF. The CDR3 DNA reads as TGTGCCAGCAGTTTTTTGGGAGATCAGCCCCAGCATTTT.

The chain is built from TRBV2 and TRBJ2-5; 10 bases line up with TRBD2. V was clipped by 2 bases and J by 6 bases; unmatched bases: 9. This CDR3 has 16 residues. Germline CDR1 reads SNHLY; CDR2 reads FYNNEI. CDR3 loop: CASSERGASGGKTQYF. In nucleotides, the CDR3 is TGTGCCAGCAGTGAACGAGGAGCTAGCGGGGGAAAGACCCAGTACTTC.

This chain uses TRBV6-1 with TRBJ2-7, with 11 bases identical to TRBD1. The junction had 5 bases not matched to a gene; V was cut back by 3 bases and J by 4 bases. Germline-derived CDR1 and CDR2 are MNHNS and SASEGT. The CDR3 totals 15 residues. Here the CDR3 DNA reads TGTGCCAGCAGTGAGACCGGGACAGGGGGTTACGAGCAGTACTTC. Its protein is CASSETGTGGYEQYF.

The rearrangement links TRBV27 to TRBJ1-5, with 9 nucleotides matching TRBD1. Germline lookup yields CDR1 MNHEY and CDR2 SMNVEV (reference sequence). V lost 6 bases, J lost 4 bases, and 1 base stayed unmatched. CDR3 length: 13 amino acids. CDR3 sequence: CASRTGGNQPQHF. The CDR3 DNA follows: TGTGCCAGCAGGACAGGGGGGAATCAGCCCCAGCATTTT.

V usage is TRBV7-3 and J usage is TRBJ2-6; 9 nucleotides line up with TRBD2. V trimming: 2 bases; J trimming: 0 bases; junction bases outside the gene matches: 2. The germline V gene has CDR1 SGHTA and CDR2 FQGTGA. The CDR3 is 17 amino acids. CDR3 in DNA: TGTGCCAGCAGCTTAGAGCGGGGGGCCTCTGGGGCCAACGTCCTGACTTTC. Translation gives CASSLERGASGANVLTF.

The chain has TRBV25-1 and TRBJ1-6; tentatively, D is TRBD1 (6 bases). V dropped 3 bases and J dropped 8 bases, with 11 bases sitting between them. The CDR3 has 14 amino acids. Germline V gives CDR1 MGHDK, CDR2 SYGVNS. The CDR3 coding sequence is TGTGCCAGCAGTGATCACAGGGCAGATTCACCCCTCCACTTT. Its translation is CASSDHRADSPLHF.

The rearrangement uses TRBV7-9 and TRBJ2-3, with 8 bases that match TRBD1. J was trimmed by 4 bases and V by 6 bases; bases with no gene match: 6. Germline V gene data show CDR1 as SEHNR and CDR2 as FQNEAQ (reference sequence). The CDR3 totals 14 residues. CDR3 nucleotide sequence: TGTGCCAGCAGTGGACAGGGTACCCCAGATACGCAGTATTTT. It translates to CASSGQGTPDTQYF.

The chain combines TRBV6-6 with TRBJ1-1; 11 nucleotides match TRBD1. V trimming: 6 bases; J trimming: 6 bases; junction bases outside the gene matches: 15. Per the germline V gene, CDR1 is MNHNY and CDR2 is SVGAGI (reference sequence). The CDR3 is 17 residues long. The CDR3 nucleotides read TGTGCCAGCAGCCGATACGCTCCGGGACAGGGGGACCCTGAAGCTTTCTTT. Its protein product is CASSRYAPGQGDPEAFF.